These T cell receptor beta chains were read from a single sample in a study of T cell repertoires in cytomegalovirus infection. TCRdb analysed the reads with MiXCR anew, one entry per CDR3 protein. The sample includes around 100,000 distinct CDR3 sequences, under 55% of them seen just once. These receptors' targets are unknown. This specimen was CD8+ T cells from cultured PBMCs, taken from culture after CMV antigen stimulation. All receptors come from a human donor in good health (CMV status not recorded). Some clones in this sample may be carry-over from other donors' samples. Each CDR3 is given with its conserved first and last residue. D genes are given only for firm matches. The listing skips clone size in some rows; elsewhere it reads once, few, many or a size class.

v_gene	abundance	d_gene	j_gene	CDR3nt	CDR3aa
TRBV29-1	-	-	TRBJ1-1	TGCAGCGTTGAAGATCAACTCAGGGGACGAGATACTGAAGCTTTCTTT	CSVEDQLRGRDTEAFF
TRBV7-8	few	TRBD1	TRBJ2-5	TGTGCCAGCAGCCGACACCGACAGGGGGCAGAGACCCAGTACTTC	CASSRHRQGAETQYF
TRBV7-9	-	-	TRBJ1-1	TGTGCCAGCAGCCCCGGTAAGAACACTGAAGCTTTCTTT	CASSPGKNTEAFF
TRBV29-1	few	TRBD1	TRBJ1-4	TGCAGCGGGCGGACAGGGGATAGTGAAAAACTGTTTTTT	CSGRTGDSEKLFF
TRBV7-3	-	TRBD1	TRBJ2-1	TGTGCCAGCAGCTCCACAGGGGGGTACAATGAGCAGTTCTTC	CASSSTGGYNEQFF
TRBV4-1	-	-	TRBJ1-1	TGCGCCAGCAGCCAATACGTGGGGGCTGAAGCTTTCTTT	CASSQYVGAEAFF
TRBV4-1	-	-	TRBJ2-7	TGCGCCAGCAGCCTCAGAGAGTCCTACGAGCAGTACTTC	CASSLRESYEQYF
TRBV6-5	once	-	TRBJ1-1	TGTGCCAGCAGTCATGATGGCACTGAAGCTTTCTTT	CASSHDGTEAFF
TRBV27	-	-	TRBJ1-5	TGTGCCAGCAGTTTATCACGGGCCCAGCCCCAGCATTTT	CASSLSRAQPQHF
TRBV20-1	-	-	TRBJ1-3	TGCAGTGCTAGAGGCGAACCGGACGGAGGAAACACCATATATTTT	CSARGEPDGGNTIYF
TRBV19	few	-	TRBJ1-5	TGTGCCAGTAGTATCAGGGGCGGAAATCAGCCCCAGCATTTT	CASSIRGGNQPQHF
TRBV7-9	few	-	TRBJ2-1	TGTGCCAGCAGCCCTGGCTTGACCGTGGACAATGAGCAGTTCTTC	CASSPGLTVDNEQFF
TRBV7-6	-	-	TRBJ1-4	TGTGCCAGCAGCTTAGGGGTGGATGAAAAACTGTTTTTT	CASSLGVDEKLFF
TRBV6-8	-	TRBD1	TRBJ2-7	TGTGCCAGCAGTTACTCGACGACAGGGTACGAGCAGTACTTC	CASSYSTTGYEQYF
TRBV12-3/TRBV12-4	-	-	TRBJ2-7	TGTGCCAGCAGTTTCGGTGGGTTCTGGTACGAGCAGTACTTC	CASSFGGFWYEQYF
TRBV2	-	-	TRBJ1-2	TGTGCCACTCACGAAGGCCCCTATGGCTACACCTTC	CATHEGPYGYTF
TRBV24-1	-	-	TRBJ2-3	TGTGCCACCAGTGAGGGCCTCACAGATACGCAGTATTTT	CATSEGLTDTQYF
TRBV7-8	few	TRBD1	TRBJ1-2	TGTGCCAGCAGCATACAGGGGACAGCTGGCTATGGCTACACCTTC	CASSIQGTAGYGYTF
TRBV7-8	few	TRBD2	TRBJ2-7	TGTGCCAGCAGCTCGGGACTAGCGGGGGGGTACGAGCAGTACTTC	CASSSGLAGGYEQYF
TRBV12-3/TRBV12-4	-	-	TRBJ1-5	TGTGCCAGCAGTTTTTCAGGGGCGTGGGGTCAGCCCCAGCATTTT	CASSFSGAWGQPQHF
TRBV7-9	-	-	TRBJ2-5	TGTGCCAGCAGCCCGCATGGGGGGGGGCGTGAGACCCAGTACTTC	CASSPHGGGRETQYF
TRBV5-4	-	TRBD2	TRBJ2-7	TGTGCCAGCAGCTCGGGACTATCTCACTACGAGCAGTACTTC	CASSSGLSHYEQYF
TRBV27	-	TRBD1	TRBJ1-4	TGTGCCAGCAGTCCCGGGACAGGGGTCGCCGGCAATGAAAAACTGTTTTTT	CASSPGTGVAGNEKLFF